This TCR beta chain is drawn from a study of blood T cell repertoires in COVID-19. Study at large: Some COVID-19 samples were acute and others convalescent; all came from the United States, Italy and Spain. In each case, the material was cDNA or gDNA derived from T cells, B-cell-depleted T cells, or PBMCs.

During active infection, Seattle patients enrolled and were then monitored through disease. How the authors handled the data: Scientists estimated how many nucleated cells there were by amplifying reference gene primers. Using immunoSEQ multiplex PCR, the repertoire was profiled, and TCRdb retains in-frame clones only, with some absent. V, J and clone size derive from that table, while D and trimming were established from the DNA sequence. The sample carries a few hundred thousand clones, about 87% recorded once. Per the germline V gene, CDR1 is GTSNPN and CDR2 is SVGIG (reference sequence). V was shortened by 3 bases and J by 5 bases, with 14 bases between the two germline ends. There are 15 residues in the CDR3.

The sample taken for sequencing was peripheral blood. The receptor's source is a woman aged 25 to 39 with COVID-19, enrolled during active disease. The chain is built from TRBV30 and TRBJ1-6; D call uncertain. Here the CDR3 reads CAWRVVGSNNSPLHF. The CDR3 region has the DNA TGTGCCTGGAGAGTGGTGGGGAGCAATAATTCACCCCTCCACTTT.